This T cell receptor beta chain stems from a study of shared clonotypes between healthy human individuals. About the research overall: CD4 naive and CD4 memory each took three plates per donor, while CD8 naive took two and CD8 memory one. Findings and caveats of the study: Among donors, sharing of clonotypes was expected to be affected by sequencing depth. Larger estimated richness was generally recorded for naive subsets relative to memory subsets.

CDR1 is SGDLS and CDR2 is YYNGEE in the germline V gene. This CDR3 is 15 amino acids long. Deletions cut 0 bases from V and 4 bases from J, with 11 bases between. The method was immunoSEQ multiplex PCR; TCRdb's version includes in-frame clones alone and lacks a portion of them. The table has just over 2,000,000 clones, about 95% seen once. The naive CD8 population came from CD45RO-negative cells selected for CCR7, without terminally differentiated effector memory CD45RA+ cells. As concerns this clone: Its antigen is undetermined.

The receptor's source is a man aged 18 to 29 in good health. The sample was naive CD8+ T cells sorted from blood. The V and J genes are TRBV9 and TRBJ2-1; D is possibly TRBD2 (6 bases). CDR3 sequence (DNA): TGTGCCAGCAGCGTAGGATCGCGGGGATACAATGAGCAGTTCTTC. It is translated as CASSVGSRGYNEQFF.